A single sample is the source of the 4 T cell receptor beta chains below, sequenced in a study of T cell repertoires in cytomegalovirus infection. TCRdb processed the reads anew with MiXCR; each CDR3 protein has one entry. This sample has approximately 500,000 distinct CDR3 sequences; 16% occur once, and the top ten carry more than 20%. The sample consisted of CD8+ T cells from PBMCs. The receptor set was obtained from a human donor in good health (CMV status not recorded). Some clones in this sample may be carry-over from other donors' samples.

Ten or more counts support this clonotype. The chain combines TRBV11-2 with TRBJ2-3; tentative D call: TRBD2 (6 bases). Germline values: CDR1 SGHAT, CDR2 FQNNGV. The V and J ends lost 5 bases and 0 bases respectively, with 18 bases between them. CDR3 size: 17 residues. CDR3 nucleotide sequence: TGTGCCAGCAGCCTCCGACGTGGGGGACTGAGCACAGATACGCAGTATTTT. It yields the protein CASSLRRGGLSTDTQYF.

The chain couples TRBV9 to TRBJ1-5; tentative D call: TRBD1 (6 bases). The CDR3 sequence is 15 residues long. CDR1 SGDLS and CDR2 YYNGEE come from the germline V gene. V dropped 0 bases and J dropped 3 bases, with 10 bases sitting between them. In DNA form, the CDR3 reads TGTGCCAGCAGCGTAGATCCAGGGGTCAATCAGCCCCAGCATTTT. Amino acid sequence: CASSVDPGVNQPQHF.

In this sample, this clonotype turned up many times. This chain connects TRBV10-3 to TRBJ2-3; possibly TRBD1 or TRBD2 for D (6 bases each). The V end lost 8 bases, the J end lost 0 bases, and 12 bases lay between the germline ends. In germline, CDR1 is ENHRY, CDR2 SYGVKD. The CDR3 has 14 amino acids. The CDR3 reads CAIQGGISTDTQYF. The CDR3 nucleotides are TGTGCCATCCAAGGGGGGATTAGCACAGATACGCAGTATTTT.

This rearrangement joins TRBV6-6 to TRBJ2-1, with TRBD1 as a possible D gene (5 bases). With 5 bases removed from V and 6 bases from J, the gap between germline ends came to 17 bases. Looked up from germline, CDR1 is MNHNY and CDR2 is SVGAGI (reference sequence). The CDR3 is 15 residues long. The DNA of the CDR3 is TGTGCCAGCAGTCTCGACATGGGGCGTTCCAATGAGCAGTTCTTC. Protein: CASSLDMGRSNEQFF.